This passage covers 25 T cell receptor beta chains from one sample sequenced in a study of blood T cell repertoires in COVID-19. Data came from immunoSEQ multiplex PCR; TCRdb stores just in-frame clones and leaves some out. Seen here are roughly 200,000 clones, 75% to 90% observed once, and the top ten hold about 7%. Sequenced sample: peripheral blood. The receptors shown here come from a man in his sixties with acute or convalescent COVID-19.

This clone was observed many times. V and J are TRBV15 and TRBJ2-3; 11 bases align to TRBD2. The CDR3 loop spans 16 amino acids. Looked up from germline, CDR1 is LNHNV and CDR2 is YYDKDF (reference sequence). Trimming took 7 bases from V and 4 from J; bases not matched to a gene: 10. CDR3 amino acids: CATKGSSGGYSDTQYF. DNA of the CDR3: TGTGCCACCAAGGGTTCTAGCGGGGGGTACTCAGATACGCAGTATTTT.

The chain has TRBV19 and TRBJ1-6; D is ambiguous. CDR1 and CDR2 (germline): LNHDA, SQIVND (reference sequence). V was clipped by 5 bases and J by 10 bases, with 18 bases between them. The CDR3 is made up of 15 amino acids. CDR3 sequence reads: CASSLQSKFLSPLHF. The CDR3 region has the DNA TGTGCCAGTAGTTTACAGAGCAAATTTTTATCACCCCTCCACTTT.

This clone occurred once. The chain carries TRBV6-1 and TRBJ1-2; D gene unclear. Deletions cut 5 bases from V and 6 bases from J, with 13 bases between. This CDR3 region has 13 residues. The germline V gene encodes CDR1 MNHNS and CDR2 SASEGT. The CDR3 spells CASSCVTCNGYTF. CDR3 nucleotide sequence: TGTGCCAGCAGTTGCGTAACCTGCAATGGCTACACCTTC.

This sequence joins TRBV14 and TRBJ2-7; D is possibly TRBD1 (5 bases). V was trimmed by 0 bases and J by 7 bases, leaving 16 bases between them. The CDR3 totals 15 residues. Looked up from germline, CDR1 is SGHDN and CDR2 is FVKESK. CDR3 sequence reads: CASSQDLGRVGEQYF. CDR3 DNA: TGTGCCAGCAGCCAAGATTTGGGCAGGGTCGGAGAGCAGTACTTC. Full variable domain (rest looked up from reference TRBV14 and TRBJ2-7): EAGVTQFPSHSVIEKGQTVTLRCDPISGHDNLYWYRRVMGKEIKFLLHFVKESKQDESGMPNNRFLAERTGGTYSTLKVQPAELEDSGVYFCASSQDLGRVGEQYFGPGTRLTVT.

V usage is TRBV7-8 and J usage is TRBJ1-2; 11 bases map to TRBD1. In germline, CDR1 is SGHVS, CDR2 FQNEAQ. V shed 3 bases, J shed 1 base, and the junction held 7 bases outside the gene matches. The CDR3 is 17 residues long. The CDR3 region is CASSFGQGASNNYGYTF. CDR3 DNA sequence: TGTGCCAGCAGCTTTGGACAGGGGGCTTCCAATAACTATGGCTACACCTTC.

The V gene is TRBV2, the J gene TRBJ2-1, with 7 bases fitting TRBD1. In germline, CDR1 is SNHLY, CDR2 FYNNEI. This CDR3 region has 14 residues. Losses at the gene ends were 7 bases for V and 4 bases for J; bases not matched to a gene: 7. The DNA for the CDR3 is TGTGCCAGCACTTGGGACAGCTCTTACAATGAGCAGTTCTTC. Translated: CASTWDSSYNEQFF. Looking up the rest from reference TRBV2 and TRBJ2-1 gives the full variable domain: EPEVTQTPSHQVTQMGQEVILRCVPISNHLYFYWYRQILGQKVEFLVSFYNNEISEKSEIFDDQFSVERPDGSNFTLKIRSTKLEDSAMYFCASTWDSSYNEQFFGPGTRLTVL.

CDR3 sequence: CASSDQGHTGELFF. CDR3 coding DNA: TGTGCCAGCAGTGACCAGGGTCACACCGGGGAGCTGTTTTTT. The rearrangement uses TRBV6-6 and TRBJ2-2; D might be TRBD1 (5 bases). Trimming removed 5 bases at V and 3 bases at J, with 10 bases between. Germline V gene sequence: CDR1 MNHNY, CDR2 SVGAGI (reference sequence). This CDR3 spans 14 amino acids.

The chain carries TRBV7-8 and TRBJ2-2, with 10 bases matching TRBD1. Germline values: CDR1 SGHVS, CDR2 FQNEAQ. The V and J ends lost 5 bases and 4 bases, in that order; junction bases with no gene match: 4. This CDR3 spans 15 amino acids. The DNA for the CDR3 is TGTGCCAGCAGCCTTCGGGACAGGGGCACCGGGGAGCTGTTTTTT. As protein: CASSLRDRGTGELFF.

This clone appeared once. The J gene is TRBJ2-3, the V gene TRBV19, with 8 bases that match TRBD2. CDR1 LNHDA and CDR2 SQIVND come from the germline V gene (reference sequence). The CDR3 length is 15 residues. After removal of 1 base from V and 0 bases from J, the junction contained 0 bases not matched to a gene. CDR3 sequence: CASSIVAGSTDTQYF. The CDR3, as DNA: TGTGCCAGTAGTATAGTAGCGGGGAGCACAGATACGCAGTATTTT.

This chain links TRBV6-5 with TRBJ2-3; a possible D gene is TRBD2 (5 bases). Between the trimmed V and J ends, which lost 6 bases and 4 bases, there was a span of 11 bases. The CDR3 contains 13 residues. Germline V gene lookup returns CDR1 MNHEY and CDR2 SVGAGI. CDR3 sequence (DNA): TGTGCCAGCAGCCCCCCCGGGGCAGATACGCAGTATTTT. This codes for CASSPPGADTQYF.

The chain couples TRBV19 to TRBJ2-2; 7 bases are a match to TRBD1. Germline V gene sequence: CDR1 LNHDA, CDR2 SQIVND (reference sequence). The ends lost 7 bases at V and 5 bases at J; junction bases unmatched: 13. This CDR3 has 16 amino acids. CDR3 in amino acids: CASNWMRARGTGELFF. CDR3 DNA sequence: TGTGCCAGTAATTGGATGAGGGCCAGGGGGACCGGGGAGCTGTTTTTT.

The chain joins TRBV27 to TRBJ1-2; 8 bases match TRBD1. Losses at the gene ends were 4 bases for V and 4 bases for J; bases not matched to a gene: 8. The CDR3 contains 15 residues. CDR1 MNHEY and CDR2 SMNVEV come from the germline V gene (reference sequence). CDR3 sequence: CASSSNGQGFYGYTF. For the CDR3, the DNA is TGTGCCAGCAGTTCCAATGGACAGGGCTTCTATGGCTACACCTTC.

This sequence joins TRBV3-1 (or the pseudogene TRBV3-2) and TRBJ2-2, with 7 bases fitting TRBD1. V was pared by 3 bases and J by 5 bases, with 3 bases of the junction left unmatched. Germline CDR1 and CDR2: LGHDT and YNNKEL (reference sequence). This CDR3 is built from 14 residues. CDR3: CASSHGRGTGELFF. DNA of the CDR3: TGTGCCAGCAGCCACGGCAGGGGGACCGGGGAGCTGTTTTTT.

This chain links TRBV6-1 with TRBJ1-2, with 8 bases identical to TRBD1. The CDR3 sequence is 17 residues long. J was trimmed by 3 bases and V by 4 bases; bases with no gene match: 13. Germline values: CDR1 MNHNS, CDR2 SASEGT. CDR3 sequence (DNA): TGTGCCAGCAGTGGCGGACAGGGCATTGGTGTGGACTATGGCTACACCTTC. Protein product: CASSGGQGIGVDYGYTF.

This chain links TRBV19 with TRBJ1-6; the D is unclear. The CDR3 covers 13 residues. Trimming pared 0 bases from V and 9 bases from J, leaving 6 bases between. Germline V gene data show CDR1 as LNHDA and CDR2 as SQIVND (reference sequence). The CDR3 loop reads CASSIDGSSPLHF. The CDR3 region has the DNA TGTGCCAGTAGTATAGATGGTAGTTCACCCCTCCACTTT.

Turning to this clone: At the DNA level, this CDR3 is encoded by other sequences in the same sample as well. The chain employs TRBV6-4 and TRBJ1-2; D may be TRBD1 (5 bases). V lost 3 bases and J lost 5, with 7 bases in between. The CDR3 totals 12 residues. Germline CDR1 and CDR2: MRHNA and SNTAGT. The DNA of the CDR3 is TGTGCCAGCAGTGAGGGGGGATATGGCTACACCTTC. It yields the protein CASSEGGYGYTF.

The CDR3 coding sequence is TGTGCCAGTACAAGAACAGGGACTGAAGCTTTCTTT. It specifies CASTRTGTEAFF. This chain uses TRBV19 with TRBJ1-1; weak D call: TRBD1 (6 bases). V was cut by 7 bases and J by 5 bases, with 11 bases left in between. This CDR3 has 12 residues. CDR1 and CDR2 (germline): LNHDA, SQIVND (reference sequence).

The chain is built from TRBV9 and TRBJ2-7; 9 bases fit TRBD2. This CDR3 region has 14 residues. V gave up 3 bases and J gave up 1 base; unmatched junction bases: 2. Per germline, CDR1 SGDLS and CDR2 YYNGEE. The CDR3 loop is CASSEGLASYEQYF. The DNA for the CDR3 is TGTGCCAGCAGCGAGGGACTAGCTTCCTACGAGCAGTACTTC. Full variable domain (missing parts from reference TRBV9 and TRBJ2-7): DSGVTQTPKHLITATGQRVTLRCSPRSGDLSVYWYQQSLDQGLQFLIQYYNGEERAKGNILERFSAQQFPDLHSELNLSSLELGDSALYFCASSEGLASYEQYFGPGTRLTVT.

The chain recombines TRBV15 with TRBJ2-3; TRBD2 agrees at 10 bases. V shed 0 bases, J shed 5 bases, and the junction held 5 bases outside the gene matches. The CDR3 consists of 16 residues. Germline loops: CDR1 LNHNV, CDR2 YYDKDF (reference sequence). The CDR3 is CATSREVLAGGDTQYF. In nucleotides, the CDR3 is TGTGCCACCAGCAGAGAGGTGTTAGCGGGAGGAGATACGCAGTATTTT.

The gene calls are TRBV6-5 and TRBJ2-2, with no clear D. Germline loops: CDR1 MNHEY, CDR2 SVGAGI. The CDR3 has 15 amino acids. Trimming removed 7 bases at V and 5 bases at J, with 17 bases between. DNA of the CDR3: TGTGCCAGCACCGAATGGAGTGCGAGTACCGGGGAGCTGTTTTTT. It encodes CASTEWSASTGELFF.

The chain is built from TRBV27 and TRBJ2-7; 11 nucleotides align to TRBD2. Germline V gene lookup returns CDR1 MNHEY and CDR2 SMNVEV (reference sequence). There are 16 residues in the CDR3. The V gene end was trimmed by 5 bases and the J gene end by 2 bases; junction bases not matched to a gene: 8. The CDR3 DNA follows: TGTGCCAGCAGTCCCCTCACTAGCGGGGGAGCCTACGAGCAGTACTTC. Residues: CASSPLTSGGAYEQYF.

This clone appeared a few times. The chain uses TRBV3-1 (or the pseudogene TRBV3-2) and TRBJ2-7; 7 bases are shared with TRBD2. CDR3 length equals 12 residues. Germline assignment: CDR1 LGHDT and CDR2 YNNKEL (reference sequence). The junction had 2 bases not matched to a gene; V was cut back by 3 bases and J by 6 bases. The CDR3 spells CASSHTGGEQYF. The CDR3 DNA reads TGTGCCAGCAGCCATACGGGAGGCGAGCAGTACTTC.

CDR3 coding DNA: TGTGCCAGCAGCCTCCGGGACACCAACACTGAAGCTTTCTTT. It is translated as CASSLRDTNTEAFF. The chain joins TRBV3-1 (or the pseudogene TRBV3-2) to TRBJ1-1, with D possibly being TRBD1 (6 bases). The CDR3 is 14 residues long. CDR1 LGHDT and CDR2 YNNKEL come from the germline V gene (reference sequence). Trimming took 4 bases from V and 2 from J, leaving 11 bases between them.

J is TRBJ1-6 and V is TRBV18; D remains ambiguous. Germline CDR1 and CDR2: KGHSH and LQKENI. The CDR3 has 13 amino acids. Trimming stripped 2 bases from V and 7 bases from J, with 6 bases between. CDR3 bases: TGTGCCAGCTCACCAAATCTGAATTCACCCCTCCACTTT. Translating it yields CASSPNLNSPLHF.

This clone was seen only a few times. This chain joins TRBV29-1 and TRBJ1-1; TRBD1 is a possible D gene (5 bases). V dropped 8 bases and J dropped 1 base, with 14 bases sitting between them. Germline assignment: CDR1 SQVTM and CDR2 ANQGSEA. The CDR3 is made up of 13 amino acids. CDR3 loop: CSTMGGSNTEAFF. As DNA, the CDR3 is TGCAGCACGATGGGGGGGTCGAACACTGAAGCTTTCTTT. The full variable domain, in which reference TRBV29-1 and TRBJ1-1 provide the parts outside the CDR3, is SAVISQKPSRDICQRGTSLTIQCQVDSQVTMMFWYRQQPGQSLTLIATANQGSEATYESGFVIDKFPISRPNLTFSTLTVSNMSPEDSSIYLCSTMGGSNTEAFFGQGTRLTVV.